The 4 T cell receptor beta chains below were found in one sample sequenced in a study of cytomegalovirus exposure and HLA in healthy donors. The PCR made use of 60 Vbeta and 13 Jbeta primers. Profiling relied on immunoSEQ multiplex PCR, and the TCRdb table lists in-frame clones only, not all of them. The sample carries 130,000 to 150,000 clones, roughly a tenth recorded once. Sequencing was done on a sample of PBMCs. These receptors were obtained from a male donor in good health and CMV-seronegative.

This clone occurred a few times. This sequence joins TRBV7-3 and TRBJ2-1; a weak D match, TRBD1 (5 bases). V lost 5 bases and J 7 bases, leaving 21 bases between the germline ends. Germline CDR1 reads SGHTA; CDR2 reads FQGTGA. The CDR3 consists of 16 residues. The CDR3 reads CASSPIRGPLRNEQFF. Written as DNA, the CDR3 is TGTGCCAGCAGCCCAATTAGGGGTCCCTTAAGAAATGAGCAGTTCTTC.

The chain has TRBV5-1 and TRBJ1-2; TRBD1 is a possible D gene (6 bases). CDR3 length equals 15 residues. Per germline, CDR1 SGHRS and CDR2 YFSETQ. Trimming took 0 bases from V and 2 from J, leaving 11 bases between them. The CDR3 region has the DNA TGCGCCAGCAGCTTGGAGTCAGGGGCGAACTATGGCTACACCTTC. Protein sequence: CASSLESGANYGYTF.

This clone was picked up a small number of times. This chain links TRBV5-4 with TRBJ1-2; D might be TRBD1 (5 bases). The V gene's germline CDR1 is SGHNT and CDR2 YYREEE (reference sequence). V shed 6 bases and J shed 5 bases, with 14 bases lying between them. CDR3 size: 13 residues. The CDR3 is CASTFTGEYGYTF. The CDR3 DNA sequence: TGTGCCAGCACCTTCACAGGAGAATATGGCTACACCTTC.

A few counts support this clone. This sequence joins TRBV7-3 and TRBJ1-2, with 8 bases aligning to TRBD1. CDR1 is SGHTA and CDR2 is FQGTGA in the germline V gene. The CDR3 spans 17 residues. V lost 5 bases to trimming and J lost 0 bases; unmatched junction nucleotides: 11. Here the CDR3 reads CASSLSGRGQANYGYTF. The CDR3 DNA follows: TGTGCCAGCAGCCTTAGTGGTCGGGGACAGGCTAACTATGGCTACACCTTC.